Listed below are T cell receptor beta chains from one sample, sequenced in a study of radiotherapy plus CTLA-4 blockade in lung cancer. The data were produced by immunoSEQ multiplex PCR, yet TCRdb's version contains in-frame clones alone and is incomplete. This table holds fewer than 100,000 clones, over 70% found once. Here the sequenced sample was peripheral blood, taken from a patient treated with radiotherapy plus ipilimumab. The origin of the receptors is a human donor with non-small cell lung cancer whose response to radiotherapy plus ipilimumab could not be evaluated. Some clones in this sample may be carry-over from other donors' samples. Each CDR3 is given with its conserved first and last residue. Each record gives: V gene, D gene, clone size, J gene, CDR3 DNA, CDR3 protein. D genes are given only for firm matches. Clone size is given for some rows only: seen once, a few or many times, or a class if the clone is expanded.

TRBV7-9	.	.	TRBJ2-5	TGTGCCAGCAGTCGTGGACAGGGAGGGAGAGAGACCCAGTACTTC	CASSRGQGGRETQYF
TRBV6-5	.	.	TRBJ2-7	TGTGCCAGCAGTTACTCGGCAGGGCTCGAGCAGTACTTC	CASSYSAGLEQYF
TRBV4-3	.	.	TRBJ1-1	TGCGCCAGCAGCCAAGGCGGCAGGGCTCCTTTCTTT	CASSQGGRAPFF
TRBV7-2	TRBD1	once	TRBJ1-1	TGTGCCAGCAGCCCAGACAGGGAAAGGACTGAAGCTTTCTTT	CASSPDRERTEAFF
TRBV6-4	TRBD2	.	TRBJ2-3	TGTGCCAGCAGTGACGCTACTAGCGGGGGGGCCACAGATACGCAGTATTTT	CASSDATSGGATDTQYF
TRBV15	.	.	TRBJ1-4	TGTGCCACCAGCGGCAGGGATACTAATGAAAAACTGTTTTTT	CATSGRDTNEKLFF
TRBV6-5	TRBD2	few	TRBJ2-7	TGTGCCAGCAGCCGCGGACTAGCTCGGCACGAGCAGTACTTC	CASSRGLARHEQYF
TRBV27	.	.	TRBJ1-1	TGTGCCAGCAGTTTAACCCGGGTGAACACTGAAGCTTTCTTT	CASSLTRVNTEAFF
TRBV7-7	TRBD2	few	TRBJ2-7	TGTGCTAGCAGCCCTTCTAGCGGGGGCTACGAGCAGTACTTC	CASSPSSGGYEQYF
TRBV28	TRBD1	.	TRBJ1-6	TGTGCCAGCAGGGGGACAGGCAGAGGGTACTCACCCCTCCACTTT	CASRGTGRGYSPLHF
TRBV28	TRBD1	few	TRBJ2-3	TGTGCCAGCAGTCCACAGGGGCGGTGGCCAGATACGCAGTATTTT	CASSPQGRWPDTQYF
TRBV7-2	TRBD2	.	TRBJ2-1	TGTGCCAGCAGCTCAGGACTAGCGGGGGTCTACAATGAGCAGTTCTTC	CASSSGLAGVYNEQFF
TRBV18	.	.	TRBJ2-1	TGTGCCAGCTCACCTGGTACTGCCGCCTACAATGAGCAGTTCTTC	CASSPGTAAYNEQFF
TRBV19	.	.	TRBJ1-5	TGTGCCAGTAGTTGGGGGAAGGGGGACAATCAGCCCCAGCATTTT	CASSWGKGDNQPQHF
TRBV7-9	TRBD1	few	TRBJ2-5	TGTGCCAGCAGCTTAGCGGGAGCGGTGACAGGGGGCAGGTGGGAGACCCAGTACTTC	CASSLAGAVTGGRWETQYF
TRBV5-5	.	once	TRBJ1-1	TGTGCCTGGAGCGGAGATTGGTCCACTGAAGCTTTCTTT	CAWSGDWSTEAFF
TRBV6-1	.	few	TRBJ1-4	TGTGCCAGCGGGTTCGGGGGTGAAAAACTGTTTTTT	CASGFGGEKLFF
TRBV27	.	.	TRBJ1-6	TGTGCCAGCACCCTTAGGACCCAGGGTTCACCCCTCCACTTT	CASTLRTQGSPLHF
TRBV4-2	TRBD1	.	TRBJ1-2	TGTGCCAGCAGCCAAGATTCGGCAGGGGGAGAGGGCTACACCTTC	CASSQDSAGGEGYTF
TRBV9	TRBD1	.	TRBJ2-5	TGTGCCAGCAGCACCCGGACAGGGGGAGAGACCCAGTACTTC	CASSTRTGGETQYF
TRBV5-6	.	.	TRBJ1-2	TGTGCCAGCAGCCCCATACAGGGCGCCCGAGCTAACTATGGCTACACCTTC	CASSPIQGARANYGYTF
TRBV4-3	TRBD2	once	TRBJ2-3	TGCGCCAGCAGCAAGCGGGGGGGGGAAACAGATACGCAGTATTTT	CASSKRGGETDTQYF
TRBV7-9	.	.	TRBJ1-5	TGTGCCAGCAGCCCGAGCGCCCCAGGGGGCAATCAGCCCCAGCATTTT	CASSPSAPGGNQPQHF
TRBV30	TRBD1	.	TRBJ2-7	TGTGCCTGGGGACAGGGGCCCTACGAGCAGTACTTC	CAWGQGPYEQYF
TRBV7-3	TRBD2	.	TRBJ2-1	TGTGCCAGCAGCTCCGGGACTAGCGGTCGTGAGTTCTTC	CASSSGTSGREFF
TRBV7-8	TRBD2	.	TRBJ2-3	TGTGCCAGCACCCTACTAGCGGGGGGCACAGATACGCAGTATTTT	CASTLLAGGTDTQYF
TRBV5-1	.	.	TRBJ2-6	TGCGCCAGCAGCTTTTCAGGGGAAGTTGGTGGGGCCAACGTCCTGACTTTC	CASSFSGEVGGANVLTF
TRBV5-5	TRBD2	.	TRBJ2-7	TGTGCCAGCAGCTTGGGACCACGGACTAGCGGGGGGCCCACCTACGAGCAGTACTTC	CASSLGPRTSGGPTYEQYF
TRBV7-3	TRBD2	few	TRBJ2-3	TGTGCCAGCAGCTTACTAGCGGGGGGGGACACAGATACGCAGTATTTT	CASSLLAGGDTDTQYF
TRBV7-6	.	.	TRBJ2-5	TGTGCCAGCAGCCCCTACCAAGGAGCTGCGGAGACCCAGTACTTC	CASSPYQGAAETQYF
TRBV10-1	.	.	TRBJ2-5	TGCGCCAGCAGTGAGATAATACCGGGCGGGGAGACCCAGTACTTC	CASSEIIPGGETQYF
TRBV5-1	.	.	TRBJ1-2	TGCGCCAGCAGTTCAGGGGCGAATAACTATGGCTACACCTTC	CASSSGANNYGYTF
TRBV6-6	.	few	TRBJ1-4	TGTGCCAGCAGCCGGCAGGGTGACGACGGAAAACTGTTTTTT	CASSRQGDDGKLFF
TRBV11-2	.	once	TRBJ2-1	TGTGCCAGCAGCATTAATCCACAAAACTACAATGAGCAGTTCTTC	CASSINPQNYNEQFF
TRBV7-9	.	.	TRBJ2-3	TGTGCCAGCAGCCCCTACCTAGACAGGCGGAGCACAGATACGCAGTATTTT	CASSPYLDRRSTDTQYF
TRBV6-5	.	.	TRBJ2-1	TGTGCCAGGAAGCGGGCTTACAATGAGCAGTTCTTC	CARKRAYNEQFF
TRBV4-3	TRBD1	.	TRBJ2-3	TGCGCCAGCAGCCCCCGCCCCAGGACAGGTTATACAGATACGCAGTATTTT	CASSPRPRTGYTDTQYF
TRBV5-6	TRBD2	.	TRBJ2-1	TGTGCCAGCAGCTTGTTATGGCGGGGGGTCCCCAATGAGCAGTTCTTC	CASSLLWRGVPNEQFF
TRBV28	TRBD1	.	TRBJ1-1	TGTGCCAGCAGTTTCCGGGACAGGGGTATCCCCGGTGAAGCTTTCTTT	CASSFRDRGIPGEAFF
TRBV10-3	.	.	TRBJ1-1	TGTGCCACCGCATTTGACAGGAGGAACACTGAAGCTTTCTTT	CATAFDRRNTEAFF
TRBV4-2	TRBD1	.	TRBJ1-2	TGTGCCAGCAGCCAAGATTGGCAACAGGGGGCTTTCTATGGCTACACCTTC	CASSQDWQQGAFYGYTF
TRBV5-5	TRBD1	.	TRBJ1-2	TGTGCCAGCAGCGCGGGACAGGCCTATGGCTACACCTTC	CASSAGQAYGYTF
TRBV6-5	.	.	TRBJ1-2	TGTGCCAGCAGTCCAGGGATTCTCTATGGCTACACCTTC	CASSPGILYGYTF
TRBV6-4	TRBD1	.	TRBJ2-3	TGTGCCAGCAAGGACAGGGCAGATACGCAGTATTTT	CASKDRADTQYF
TRBV5-1	.	.	TRBJ1-2	TGCGCCAGCAGCCCAGGAGGGGAGGGGCGGAGTGGCTACACCTTC	CASSPGGEGRSGYTF
TRBV5-1	TRBD1	.	TRBJ1-1	TGCGCCACGGCCCCCGGGACAGGGGACACTGAAGCTTTCTTT	CATAPGTGDTEAFF
TRBV12-5	.	.	TRBJ1-1	TGTGCTAGTGGTACAGGGTACACTGAAGCTTTCTTT	CASGTGYTEAFF
TRBV5-6	.	.	TRBJ1-1	TGTGCCAGCAGCTTGGGTGGCCTAACGGGCACTGAAGCTTTCTTT	CASSLGGLTGTEAFF
TRBV4-1	.	once	TRBJ2-5	TGCGCCAGCAGCCAATTCCCCATCATCCAAGAGACCCAGTACTTC	CASSQFPIIQETQYF
TRBV7-2	.	.	TRBJ2-7	TGTGCCAGCAGCTTAATAGGTCGACTTTCCTACGAGCAGTACTTC	CASSLIGRLSYEQYF
TRBV5-5	.	.	TRBJ1-1	TGTGCCAGCAGCTTTACAGGGAGCACTGAAGCTTTCTTT	CASSFTGSTEAFF
TRBV7-9	.	.	TRBJ2-7	TGTGCCAGCACCTTAGACGCGTACGAGCAGTACTTC	CASTLDAYEQYF
TRBV2	TRBD1	.	TRBJ2-2	TGTGCCAGCAGGAGGGGGACAGGGAACACCGGGGAGCTGTTTTTT	CASRRGTGNTGELFF
TRBV9	TRBD1	few	TRBJ2-1	TGTGCCAGCAGCCTGGCAGGGGGCGCGGACAATGAGCAGTTCTTC	CASSLAGGADNEQFF
TRBV4-3	.	.	TRBJ2-7	TGCGCCAGCAGCCAAGACTCGCTATCCTACGAGCAGTACTTC	CASSQDSLSYEQYF